The sequence of this T cell receptor beta chain was determined in a study of T cell responses to AZD1222 COVID-19 vaccine. Study conclusions and caveats: Reportedly, nearly half the spike-specific TCRs target unmutated variant regions. There were mostly white British donors and more females than males, and clonal diversity was possibly underestimated.

With regard to this clone: Its antigen is undetermined.

Losses at the gene ends were 0 bases for V and 3 bases for J; bases not matched to a gene: 7. The CDR3 consists of 16 residues. Looked up from germline, CDR1 is MNHEY and CDR2 is SMNVEV (reference sequence). The data were produced by immunoSEQ multiplex PCR, yet TCRdb's version contains in-frame clones alone and is incomplete. The sample lists about 160,000 clones; about 91% were seen once. The TCR was taken from an adult who received the AZD1222 COVID-19 vaccine. V usage is TRBV27 and J usage is TRBJ1-2; 7 positions agree with TRBD1. This specimen consisted of peripheral blood, obtained 28 days after the second AZD1222 dose. The CDR3 nucleotides read TGTGCCAGCAGTTTATCGCTAGGGGACAGACACTATGGCTACACCTTC. Protein: CASSLSLGDRHYGYTF.